The TCR beta chain under discussion was sequenced for a study of memory CD4+ T cells and cytomegalovirus serostatus. For the study at large: Donors were healthy Belgian adults, several CMV seropositive and around 24 seronegative.

The CDR3 contains 15 residues. From germline, CDR1 is LNHDA and CDR2 SQIVND (reference sequence). Deletions cut 6 bases from V and 4 bases from J, with 15 bases between. The sort gate was single viable CD3+CD4+CD8-CD45RO+ cells for memory CD4+ T cells. Clones were sequenced by immunoSEQ multiplex PCR, and TCRdb holds only the in-frame ones, with some missing. The table records under 55,000 clones, over 60% of them present only once. Sequencing was done on a sample of memory CD4+ T cells from blood. This chain uses TRBV19 with TRBJ2-2; TRBD1 is a possible D gene (6 bases). The receptor's source is an adult in good health and CMV-seropositive. The CDR3 here is CASRLDRTSTGELFF. CDR3 coding DNA: TGTGCCAGTAGGCTTGACAGGACGAGCACCGGGGAGCTGTTTTTT. Full variable domain (rest looked up from reference TRBV19 and TRBJ2-2): DGGITQSPKYLFRKEGQNVTLSCEQNLNHDAMYWYRQDPGQGLRLIYYSQIVNDFQKGDIAEGYSVSREKKESFPLTVTSAQKNPTAFYLCASRLDRTSTGELFFGEGSRLTVL.